Reported below is one T cell receptor (beta chain). V lost 5 bases and J 2 bases, leaving 13 bases between the germline ends. Germline V gene data show CDR1 as SGHTA and CDR2 as FQGNSA. The CDR3 runs 15 residues. Under the authors' procedure: Amplification of reference gene primers was used by the study to estimate nucleated cell counts. The table came from immunoSEQ multiplex PCR; TCRdb's copy has only in-frame clones and leaves some out. From that table come the V and J calls and clone size; the DNA was used to work out D and trimming. This sample carries about 84,000 clones, 65% to 90% of them seen once, and the ten largest clones take 0.95% to 1.5%. The data are from a study of blood T cell repertoires in COVID-19. The overall study: The origin of the acute and convalescent COVID-19 samples was the United States, Italy and Spain.

The receptor comes from a man older than 75 with active or convalescent COVID-19. This chain uses TRBV7-2 with TRBJ2-1; possible D gene TRBD2, 5 bases. Specimen: peripheral blood. The CDR3, as DNA: TGTGCCAGCAGCCCCCCCGTCGGGGCCTACAATGAGCAGTTCTTC. It encodes CASSPPVGAYNEQFF.